The clone carrying this T cell receptor beta chain came up a few times. The data originate from a study of T cell responses to AZD1222 COVID-19 vaccine. Clones were sequenced by immunoSEQ multiplex PCR, and TCRdb holds only the in-frame ones, with some missing. The data show some 80,000 clones, with around three quarters seen just once and roughly a quarter held by the top ten. The V end lost 1 base, the J end lost 0 bases, and 7 bases lay between the germline ends. From germline, CDR1 is MGHRA and CDR2 YSYEKL. This CDR3 region has 15 residues. J is TRBJ1-3 and V is TRBV4-1; D not resolved. Here the sequenced sample was peripheral blood, taken 28 days after the second dose of the MenACWY control vaccine. The source of this sequence is an adult who received the MenACWY meningococcal vaccine as a control. The CDR3 nucleotides read TGCGCCAGCAGCCAAGTGGGGATCTCTGGAAACACCATATATTTT. Encoded protein: CASSQVGISGNTIYF.